This T cell receptor beta chain was sequenced during a study of T cells in Graves' hyperthyroidism and ophthalmopathy. The CDR3 has 19 amino acids. Germline V gene lookup returns CDR1 LGHNA and CDR2 YSLEER. V was clipped by 0 bases and J by 5 bases; unmatched bases: 16. RNA transcripts provided the source from which TCR beta CDR3 regions were amplified. Using the HTBI primer set, a first-round RT-PCR was run on the TCR CDR3. TCRdb ran MiXCR on the multiplex PCR reads and lists one entry per CDR3 protein. The profile shows 85,000 to 110,000 distinct CDR3 sequences, roughly 47% of them singletons. The sequence was obtained from a man between 40 and 49 years old with Graves' hyperthyroidism. Sequences were obtained from blood. This chain joins TRBV4-3 and TRBJ2-7, with TRBD1 matching over 10 bases. CDR3: CASSQETVKPGQGTHEQYF. The CDR3 DNA is TGCGCCAGCAGCCAAGAGACAGTTAAGCCGGGACAGGGGACGCACGAGCAGTACTTC.